The 30 T cell receptor beta chains below all came from one sample that was sequenced in a study of siplizumab effects on memory and regulatory T cells (dated by TCRdb to about 2019). The library was made by the immunoSEQ multiplex PCR assay. In its TCRdb copy, this immuneACCESS table keeps in-frame sequences only and misses some clones. Where compared with another copy, unresolved V genes explain less than half of these, and the others have no known cause. The sample yields about 110,000 clones; just under 95% were counted once. Roughly 1.4% of the sample lies in the top ten. The sample consisted of CD4+ T cells sorted from blood. The receptors originated from a human donor in good health.

V usage is TRBV5-4 and J usage is TRBJ1-1, with D maybe TRBD1 (5 bases). The germline V gene has CDR1 SGHNT and CDR2 YYREEE (reference sequence). The V gene lost 1 base and the J gene lost 6 bases, with 13 bases spanning the gap. This CDR3 region has 14 residues. CDR3 protein: CASSLSGGRAEAFF. Here the CDR3 DNA reads TGTGCCAGCAGCTTGAGTGGGGGTAGGGCTGAAGCTTTCTTT.

The V gene is TRBV19, the J gene TRBJ2-2; 10 bases are a match to TRBD2. The germline CDR1 and CDR2 sequences are LNHDA and SQIVND (reference sequence). V gave up 11 bases and J gave up 3 bases; unmatched junction bases: 9. CDR3 size: 15 residues. The CDR3 DNA follows: TGTGCCGTCGGAAGAGCGGGAGGGCACACCGGGGAGCTGTTTTTT. Translating it yields CAVGRAGGHTGELFF.

This chain uses TRBV9 with TRBJ2-5; D is perhaps TRBD1 (6 bases). The CDR3 spans 12 residues. Germline V gene lookup returns CDR1 SGDLS and CDR2 YYNGEE. V shed 3 bases and J shed 5 bases, with 8 bases lying between them. CDR3: CASSARGETQYF. The CDR3 DNA reads TGTGCCAGCAGCGCGAGGGGGGAGACCCAGTACTTC.

CDR3 nucleotide sequence: TGTGCCAGCAGCTTAGAGTCCCCGGGGACCCAGTACTTC. Protein product: CASSLESPGTQYF. The V and J genes are TRBV11-2 and TRBJ2-5; D is unclear. The CDR3 sequence is 13 residues long. In germline, CDR1 is SGHAT, CDR2 FQNNGV. With 0 bases removed from V and 7 bases from J, the gap between germline ends came to 9 bases.

The V call is TRBV7-8, the J call TRBJ2-3; D may match TRBD1 or TRBD2 (6 bases each). Trimming cost V 3 bases and J 6 bases, with 16 bases left between them. The CDR3 covers 15 residues. Looked up from germline, CDR1 is SGHVS and CDR2 is FQNEAQ. The CDR3 loop is CASSLGGRGEDTQYF. CDR3 DNA: TGTGCCAGCAGCTTGGGAGGCAGGGGTGAGGATACGCAGTATTTT.

V gene TRBV4-2 combines with J gene TRBJ1-2; weak D call: TRBD1 (5 bases). CDR1 and CDR2 from the germline V gene are LGHNA and YNFKEQ. Trimming cost V 4 bases and J 5 bases, with 17 bases left between them. The CDR3 has 15 amino acids. CDR3 residues: CASSRTGAETYGYTF. CDR3 sequence (DNA): TGTGCCAGCAGCCGGACCGGGGCGGAAACTTATGGCTACACCTTC.

The chain employs TRBV7-9 and TRBJ2-5; no definite D call. V shed 5 bases and J shed 5 bases, with 15 bases lying between them. Germline V gives CDR1 SEHNR, CDR2 FQNEAQ (reference sequence). This CDR3 region has 14 residues. CDR3: CASSPRPSGETQYF. CDR3 sequence (DNA): TGTGCCAGCAGCCCCAGGCCCTCTGGGGAGACCCAGTACTTC.

The V gene is TRBV11-2, the J gene TRBJ2-5, with 8 nucleotides matching TRBD2. J gave up 4 bases and V 5 bases, and 12 bases lay outside the gene matches. Germline CDR1 is SGHAT and CDR2 is FQNNGV. There are 16 residues in the CDR3. The CDR3 loop reads CASSPLVPGGRETQYF. DNA of the CDR3: TGTGCCAGCAGCCCGCTCGTCCCGGGAGGGCGAGAGACCCAGTACTTC.

The J gene is TRBJ2-7, the V gene TRBV6-1; TRBD2 might be the D (6 bases). V dropped 7 bases and J dropped 1 base, with 14 bases sitting between them. The CDR3 runs 14 residues. Germline lookup yields CDR1 MNHNS and CDR2 SASEGT. The CDR3 here is CASKSRGTSYEQYF. Here the CDR3 DNA reads TGTGCCAGCAAGAGCCGGGGGACTTCCTACGAGCAGTACTTC.

The chain joins TRBV18 to TRBJ1-3; the D gene is possibly TRBD1 (5 bases). Germline-derived CDR1 and CDR2 are KGHSH and LQKENI. V lost 6 bases and J lost 8, with 14 bases in between. This CDR3 is 13 amino acids long. The CDR3: CASSVGDGDTIYF. DNA of the CDR3: TGTGCCAGCTCCGTCGGGGACGGGGACACCATATATTTT.

The chain recombines TRBV27 with TRBJ1-2; TRBD1 matches 10 bases. The CDR3 is 20 amino acids. CDR1 MNHEY and CDR2 SMNVEV come from the germline V gene (reference sequence). After removal of 5 bases from V and 1 base from J, the junction contained 19 bases not matched to a gene. CDR3 bases: TGTGCCAGCAGTCGGGACAGGGGCCAACTGGGCACACGAATTAACTATGGCTACACCTTC. It encodes CASSRDRGQLGTRINYGYTF.

A word on this clone: One junction end does not reproduce the germline sequence, and a read error may be involved. This chain connects TRBV18 to TRBJ1-3, with D uncertain. The CDR3 is 15 amino acids. Germline assignment: CDR1 KGHSH and CDR2 LQKENI. This CDR3 reads CASSPPVVSGSTIYF. CDR3 nucleotide sequence: TGTGCCAGCTCACCACCTGTAGTCTCTGGAAGCACCATATATTTT.

The chain couples TRBV9 to TRBJ1-1; weak D call: TRBD1 (6 bases). The germline V and J ends were trimmed by 0 bases and 4 bases, with 10 bases remaining between them. The CDR3 contains 14 residues. CDR1 SGDLS and CDR2 YYNGEE come from the germline V gene. In nucleotides, the CDR3 is TGTGCCAGCAGCGTAGGGGGGGCGCGCACTGAAGCTTTCTTT. It encodes CASSVGGARTEAFF. Variable domain in full (rest from reference TRBV9 and TRBJ1-1): DSGVTQTPKHLITATGQRVTLRCSPRSGDLSVYWYQQSLDQGLQFLIQYYNGEERAKGNILERFSAQQFPDLHSELNLSSLELGDSALYFCASSVGGARTEAFFGQGTRLTVV.

The chain couples TRBV4-1 to TRBJ1-4; D is ambiguous. The CDR3 is made up of 15 amino acids. Germline V CDR1 and CDR2: MGHRA, YSYEKL. Between the trimmed V and J ends, which lost 0 bases and 3 bases, there was a span of 8 bases. The CDR3 sequence is CASSQESRSNEKLFF. The CDR3 DNA reads TGCGCCAGCAGCCAAGAGAGTCGATCTAATGAAAAACTGTTTTTT.

CDR3 in amino acids: CASSQVGVKQPQHF. The CDR3 bases are TGCGCCAGCAGCCAAGTTGGGGTCAAACAGCCCCAGCATTTT. The rearrangement uses TRBV4-1 and TRBJ1-5; D remains unclear. Germline lookup yields CDR1 MGHRA and CDR2 YSYEKL. Trimming stripped 1 base from V and 7 bases from J, with 11 bases between. The CDR3 totals 14 residues.

This chain joins TRBV5-1 and TRBJ1-2; TRBD1 agrees at 7 bases. From germline, CDR1 is SGHRS and CDR2 YFSETQ. The CDR3 has 14 residues. After removal of 4 bases from V and 4 bases from J, the junction contained 7 bases not matched to a gene. The CDR3 DNA follows: TGCGCCAGCAGCCTTTGGGACAGAAGCTATGGCTACACCTTC. This codes for CASSLWDRSYGYTF.

CDR3 nucleotides: TGTGCCAGCTCACCGAGGAACACTGAAGCTTTCTTT. Its protein product is CASSPRNTEAFF. The chain links TRBV18 to TRBJ1-1; D not resolved. V lost 3 bases and J lost 1, with 3 bases in between. Germline loops: CDR1 KGHSH, CDR2 LQKENI. There are 12 residues in the CDR3.

The CDR3 sequence: CASSGGRNYGYTF. CDR3 in DNA: TGTGCTAGTAGCGGCGGACGGAACTATGGCTACACCTTC. The V call is TRBV12-5, the J call TRBJ1-2; D uncertain. Germline V gives CDR1 LGHNT, CDR2 FRNRAP. The CDR3 length is 13 residues. Trimming pared 8 bases from V and 2 bases from J, leaving 12 bases between.

In nucleotides, the CDR3 is TGTGCCAGCAGTGAAGTACCTGGGTTGGGACGTAGACGGGGAGAGACCCAGTACTTC. Translated: CASSEVPGLGRRRGETQYF. The gene calls are TRBV6-1 and TRBJ2-5; tentatively, D is TRBD1 or TRBD2 (5 bases each). Per the germline V gene, CDR1 is MNHNS and CDR2 is SASEGT. The CDR3 runs to 19 residues. V dropped 1 base and J dropped 4 bases, with 25 bases sitting between them.

The J gene is TRBJ2-1, the V gene TRBV5-1; maybe TRBD2 (5 bases). The CDR3 runs 17 residues. Germline CDR1 is SGHRS and CDR2 is YFSETQ. The V and J ends lost 0 bases and 8 bases respectively, with 21 bases between them. The DNA for the CDR3 is TGCGCCAGCAGCTTGGGCCTAGCCGGCCTCTCGGTCGATGAGCAGTTCTTC. It encodes CASSLGLAGLSVDEQFF. Full variable domain (remainder filled in from reference TRBV5-1 and TRBJ2-1): KAGVTQTPRYLIKTRGQQVTLSCSPISGHRSVSWYQQTPGQGLQFLFEYFSETQRNKGNFPGRFSGRQFSNSRSEMNVSTLELGDSALYLCASSLGLAGLSVDEQFFGPGTRLTVL.

V is TRBV7-8 and J is TRBJ2-1, with 13 bases aligning to TRBD2. Germline CDR1 SGHVS, CDR2 FQNEAQ. This CDR3 region has 17 residues. V was clipped by 4 bases and J by 4 bases; unmatched bases: 7. DNA of the CDR3: TGTGCCAGCAGCTCAAGGACTAGCGGGAGTGGATACAATGAGCAGTTCTTC. Translating it yields CASSSRTSGSGYNEQFF.

V is TRBV6-1 and J is TRBJ1-4; the D gene is possibly TRBD1 (5 bases). CDR3 size: 13 residues. Germline CDR1 MNHNS, CDR2 SASEGT. The V and J ends lost 7 bases and 3 bases respectively, with 9 bases between them. In DNA form, the CDR3 reads TGTGCCAGCAAAAGGGGACCTAATGAAAAACTGTTTTTT. Translation gives CASKRGPNEKLFF.

This rearrangement joins TRBV9 to TRBJ2-5; TRBD2 is a possible D gene (5 bases). Germline CDR1 reads SGDLS; CDR2 reads YYNGEE. This CDR3 is built from 15 residues. Trimming removed 0 bases from V and 4 bases from J, with 13 bases in between. The CDR3 nucleotides are TGTGCCAGCAGCGTAGCTGATGGCGGGCGAGAGACCCAGTACTTC. It codes for CASSVADGGRETQYF.

This clone has a handful of counts. This rearrangement joins TRBV27 to TRBJ2-6; 8 nucleotides align to TRBD2. After removal of 5 bases from V and 3 bases from J, the junction contained 12 bases not matched to a gene. Per germline, CDR1 MNHEY and CDR2 SMNVEV (reference sequence). This CDR3 comprises 18 residues. The CDR3 region is CASSPSSGSVYGANVLTF. CDR3 sequence (DNA): TGTGCCAGCAGTCCCAGCAGCGGGAGCGTATATGGGGCCAACGTCCTGACTTTC.

J is TRBJ1-5 and V is TRBV2; the match to TRBD1 covers 8 bases. CDR1 and CDR2 (germline): SNHLY, FYNNEI. V lost 5 bases, J lost 4 bases, and 4 bases stayed unmatched. CDR3 length: 14 residues. For the CDR3, the DNA is TGTGCCAGCAGTAGCAGGACAGGGAATCAGCCCCAGCATTTT. As protein: CASSSRTGNQPQHF.

As concerns this clone: One end of the junction does not line up with germline, which may come from a read error. This sequence joins TRBV6-1 and TRBJ2-7; 7 nucleotides align to TRBD1. CDR3 length: 12 amino acids. Germline V lookup: CDR1 MNHNS, CDR2 SASEGT. CDR3 in amino acids: CASGQEAYAQYF. The CDR3 DNA is TGTGCCAGCGGACAGGAGGCCTACGCGCAGTACTTC.

This clone occurred once. V and J are TRBV6-5 and TRBJ2-3; tentatively, D is TRBD2 (5 bases). This CDR3 contains 15 residues. The germline gives CDR1 MNHEY, CDR2 SVGAGI. Trimming cost V 2 bases and J 2 bases, with 11 bases left between them. CDR3 amino acids: CASSYRDYYTDTQYF. The CDR3 nucleotides read TGTGCCAGCAGTTACCGTGACTACTACACAGATACGCAGTATTTT.

This chain joins TRBV5-1 and TRBJ2-7; maybe TRBD1 (6 bases). V lost 6 bases and J lost 4, with 17 bases in between. The length of the CDR3 is 14 residues. Germline assignment: CDR1 SGHRS and CDR2 YFSETQ. The CDR3 loop is CASKWTESVYEQYF. DNA for the CDR3: TGCGCCAGCAAATGGACAGAGAGTGTTTACGAGCAGTACTTC. Using reference TRBV5-1 and TRBJ2-7 for the parts outside the CDR3, the full variable domain is KAGVTQTPRYLIKTRGQQVTLSCSPISGHRSVSWYQQTPGQGLQFLFEYFSETQRNKGNFPGRFSGRQFSNSRSEMNVSTLELGDSALYLCASKWTESVYEQYFGPGTRLTVT.

This chain links TRBV2 with TRBJ2-2; D gene ambiguous. The V gene lost 2 bases and the J gene lost 3 bases, with 7 bases spanning the gap. This CDR3 contains 14 residues. In germline, CDR1 is SNHLY, CDR2 FYNNEI. As DNA, the CDR3 is TGTGCCAGCAGTGAAATCAGATACACCGGGGAGCTGTTTTTT. This sequence encodes CASSEIRYTGELFF.

The gene calls are TRBV30 and TRBJ2-7; D tentatively reads TRBD1 or TRBD2 (5 bases each). V lost 3 bases to trimming and J lost 0 bases, with 12 bases between them. The germline gives CDR1 GTSNPN, CDR2 SVGIG (reference sequence). This CDR3 has 14 residues. CDR3 in amino acids: CAWRGTSSSYEQYF. The CDR3 nucleotides are TGTGCCTGGAGAGGGACCTCTAGCTCCTACGAGCAGTACTTC. The complete variable domain, with remaining parts taken from reference TRBV30 and TRBJ2-7, reads SQTIHQWPATLVQPVGSPLSLECTVEGTSNPNLYWYRQAAGRGLQLLFYSVGIGQISSEVPQNLSASRPQDRQFILSSKKLLLSDSGFYLCAWRGTSSSYEQYFGPGTRLTVT.